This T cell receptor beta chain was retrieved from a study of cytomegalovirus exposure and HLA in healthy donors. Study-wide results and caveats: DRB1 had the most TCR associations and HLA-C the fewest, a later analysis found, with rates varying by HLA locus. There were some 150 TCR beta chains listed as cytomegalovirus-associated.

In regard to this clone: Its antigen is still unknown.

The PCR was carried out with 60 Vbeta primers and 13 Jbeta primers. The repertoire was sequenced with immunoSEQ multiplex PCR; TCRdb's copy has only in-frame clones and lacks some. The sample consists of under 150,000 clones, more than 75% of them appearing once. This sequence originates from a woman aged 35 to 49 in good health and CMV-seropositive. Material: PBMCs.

CDR3 sequence (DNA): TGTGCCAGCAGTGTGGGGGCCTCCTACGAGCAGTACTTC. Amino acid sequence: CASSVGASYEQYF. J is TRBJ2-7 and V is TRBV27; D perhaps matches TRBD1 (6 bases). The CDR3 consists of 13 residues. Germline V gene data show CDR1 as MNHEY and CDR2 as SMNVEV (reference sequence). V lost 5 bases and J 0 bases, leaving 8 bases between the germline ends.